A single sample is the source of the 9 T cell receptor beta chains below, sequenced in a study of response to subunit inactivated influenza vaccine. MiXCR was run by TCRdb on the RT-PCR reads, yielding one entry per CDR3 protein. The sample shows under 200,000 distinct CDR3 sequences, under 13% of them seen only once. This sample comprised non-naive T cells sorted from PBMCs, obtained 45 days after vaccination. These receptors all stem from a man in his fifties who received an inactivated influenza vaccine.

This clonotype was recorded many times. The chain links TRBV4-2 to TRBJ2-2; 11 bases align to TRBD2. CDR1 is LGHNA, CDR2 YNFKEQ, per germline. Trimming took 10 bases from V and 6 from J; bases not matched to a gene: 7. The CDR3 contains 14 residues. CDR3 sequence reads: CATLAGGAAGELFF. The CDR3 DNA reads TGTGCCACGTTAGCGGGGGGGGCCGCCGGGGAGCTGTTTTTT.

The chain is built from TRBV20-1 and TRBJ2-1; TRBD1 matches at 10 bases. CDR1 is DFQATT and CDR2 is SNEGSKA in the germline V gene (reference sequence). Trimming removed 6 bases from V and 8 bases from J; junction bases left unmatched: 10. This CDR3 is 14 amino acids long. CDR3 coding DNA: TGCAGTGCCGACCGCGGGACAGGGGTTCATGAGCAGTTCTTC. This codes for CSADRGTGVHEQFF.

The V gene is TRBV7-2, the J gene TRBJ1-6; 8 positions agree with TRBD1. CDR3 length: 15 residues. V shed 5 bases and J 10 bases; nucleotides not matched to a gene: 10. Per germline, CDR1 SGHTA and CDR2 FQGNSA. CDR3 in amino acids: CASSPGDRWGSPLHF. CDR3 sequence (DNA): TGTGCCAGCAGCCCGGGGGACAGGTGGGGGTCACCCCTCCACTTT. Supplemented by reference TRBV7-2 and TRBJ1-6, the full variable domain reads GAGVSQSPSNKVTEKGKDVELRCDPISGHTALYWYRQSLGQGLEFLIYFQGNSAPDKSGLPSDRFSAERTGGSVSTLTIQRTQQEDSAVYLCASSPGDRWGSPLHFGNGTRLTVT.

This clonotype appeared a few times. The V call is TRBV6-1, the J call TRBJ1-2; weak D call: TRBD1 (6 bases). The length of the CDR3 is 14 residues. CDR1 is MNHNS, CDR2 SASEGT, per germline. Trimming stripped 6 bases from V and 3 bases from J, with 14 bases between. The CDR3: CASREWGHYYGYTF. The DNA for the CDR3 is TGTGCCAGCAGAGAGTGGGGACACTACTATGGCTACACCTTC.

A few counts support this clonotype. The V and J genes are TRBV5-1 and TRBJ2-2; D is possibly TRBD1 (6 bases). The germline V and J ends were trimmed by 4 bases and 2 bases, with 12 bases remaining between them. The CDR3 length is 15 residues. Germline V CDR1 and CDR2: SGHRS, YFSETQ. The CDR3 loop is CASSRGQTNTGELFF. For the CDR3, the DNA is TGCGCCAGCAGCCGAGGACAGACAAACACCGGGGAGCTGTTTTTT.

There are many counts of this clonotype. CDR3 bases: TGTGCCAGCAGCCTCGTCCACACAGATACGCAGTATTTT. This encodes CASSLVHTDTQYF. J is TRBJ2-3 and V is TRBV7-2, with no clear D. Germline V gene sequence: CDR1 SGHTA, CDR2 FQGNSA. With 5 bases removed from V and 2 bases from J, the gap between germline ends came to 8 bases. The CDR3 loop spans 13 amino acids.

This clonotype has more than one count but fewer than ten. V usage is TRBV30 and J usage is TRBJ1-4; 7 bases fit TRBD1. Per the germline V gene, CDR1 is GTSNPN and CDR2 is SVGIG (reference sequence). Trimming at V came to 5 bases and at J to 7 bases, leaving 10 bases not matched to a gene. This CDR3 region has 14 residues. The CDR3 coding sequence is TGTGCCTGGCAGATCAGGGGGGCGAGTGAAAAACTGTTTTTT. Protein product: CAWQIRGASEKLFF.

On this clonotype itself: Just one base apart from a much larger clone, this may be a read error. J is TRBJ2-7 and V is TRBV12-3 or TRBV12-4, with D uncertain. The CDR3 is 12 amino acids. DNA of the CDR3: TGTGCCAACAGTCAAGGGACCTACGAGCAGTACTTC. The encoded protein is CANSQGTYEQYF.

V is TRBV27 and J is TRBJ1-1; D gene ambiguous. Per the germline V gene, CDR1 is MNHEY and CDR2 is SMNVEV (reference sequence). Trimming shortened V by 6 bases and J by 5 bases, and 16 bases separated the two germline ends. The CDR3 has 14 amino acids. In DNA, the CDR3 is TGTGCCAGCAGCCCAAACCCCAGTTTTACTGAAGCTTTCTTT. This codes for CASSPNPSFTEAFF.